The T cell receptor beta chain described here comes from a study of control samples from healthy donors and cancer patients. Per germline, CDR1 SGHRS and CDR2 YFSETQ. Trimming took 5 bases from V and 4 from J; bases not matched to a gene: 6. The CDR3 totals 14 residues. Points on this clone: The same CDR3 can be traced to other DNA sequences in this sample.

Libraries were prepared by immunoSEQ multiplex PCR; TCRdb keeps only in-frame clonotypes and omits some of them. The table has 65,000 to 75,000 clones, more than 85% seen once. Sequencing was performed on blood. The clonotype comes from a woman aged 45-60 years in good health. This chain links TRBV5-1 with TRBJ2-1; 7 positions agree with TRBD2. For the CDR3, the DNA is TGCGCCAGCAGTTCTAGCGGAGGATACAATGAGCAGTTCTTC. It yields the protein CASSSSGGYNEQFF. Using reference TRBV5-1 and TRBJ2-1 for the parts outside the CDR3, the full variable domain is KAGVTQTPRYLIKTRGQQVTLSCSPISGHRSVSWYQQTPGQGLQFLFEYFSETQRNKGNFPGRFSGRQFSNSRSEMNVSTLELGDSALYLCASSSSGGYNEQFFGPGTRLTVL.